Presented here are 32 T cell receptor beta chains from one specimen sequenced in a study of blood T cell repertoires in COVID-19. The repertoire was sequenced with immunoSEQ multiplex PCR; TCRdb's copy has only in-frame clones and lacks some. The table records about 130,000 clones, about 79% of them present only once. The specimen sequenced was PBMCs or T cells enriched from blood (not recorded which). The receptors originated from a man between 45 and 60 years old who had recovered from COVID-19.

The V call is TRBV4-3, the J call TRBJ2-3; D perhaps matches TRBD1 (5 bases). CDR1 LGHNA and CDR2 YSLEER come from the germline V gene. Trimming removed 4 bases at V and 2 bases at J, with 13 bases between. The CDR3 is made up of 15 amino acids. The CDR3 loop is CASSPTGPSTDTQYF. The CDR3 DNA follows: TGCGCCAGCAGCCCCACAGGCCCCTCCACAGATACGCAGTATTTT.

J is TRBJ1-2 and V is TRBV28; a possible D gene is TRBD1 (6 bases). The CDR3 has 14 residues. The germline V gene has CDR1 MDHEN and CDR2 SYDVKM. V gave up 8 bases and J gave up 2 bases, with 15 bases separating them. CDR3 DNA sequence: TGTGCCAGCGGAGGACAGCTACCCAACTATGGCTACACCTTC. Amino acids: CASGGQLPNYGYTF.

This chain joins TRBV5-8 and TRBJ1-4, with D hard to call. The CDR3 is made up of 14 amino acids. Germline CDR1 and CDR2: SGHTS and YDEGEE. V dropped 2 bases and J dropped 3 bases, with 8 bases sitting between them. This chain's CDR3 is CASSFVRSNEKLFF. CDR3 in DNA: TGTGCCAGCAGCTTTGTCAGGTCTAATGAAAAACTGTTTTTT.

The chain links TRBV5-1 to TRBJ2-7; TRBD2 matches at 10 bases. CDR3 length: 15 amino acids. V trimming: 0 bases; J trimming: 3 bases; junction bases outside the gene matches: 3. Per the germline V gene, CDR1 is SGHRS and CDR2 is YFSETQ. For the CDR3, the DNA is TGCGCCAGCAGCTTGGCTAGCGGGGGCCTCTACGAGCAGTACTTC. Its protein product is CASSLASGGLYEQYF.

J is TRBJ1-3 and V is TRBV11-2; D not resolved. Trimming removed 1 base at V and 3 bases at J, with 10 bases between. CDR1 SGHAT and CDR2 FQNNGV come from the germline V gene. CDR3 size: 15 residues. CDR3 protein: CASSLGVDYGNTIYF. The CDR3 DNA reads as TGTGCCAGCAGCTTAGGGGTCGACTATGGAAACACCATATATTTT. The entire variable domain, with the rest obtained from reference TRBV11-2 and TRBJ1-3, is as follows: EAGVAQSPRYKIIEKRQSVAFWCNPISGHATLYWYQQILGQGPKLLIQFQNNGVVDDSQLPKDRFSAERLKGVDSTLKIQPAKLEDSAVYLCASSLGVDYGNTIYFGEGSWLTVV.

This sequence joins TRBV4-3 and TRBJ2-7; 9 bases align to TRBD1. The CDR3 is 14 residues long. The germline CDR1 and CDR2 sequences are LGHNA and YSLEER. V dropped 5 bases and J dropped 1; count of bases not matched to a gene: 3. The CDR3 region is CASSTGTGSYEQYF. CDR3 DNA: TGCGCCAGCAGCACCGGGACAGGGTCCTACGAGCAGTACTTC.

This sequence joins TRBV4-3 and TRBJ2-5; a weak D match, TRBD2 (5 bases). The CDR3 is made up of 15 amino acids. V lost 4 bases, J lost 1 base, and 13 bases lay in between. From germline, CDR1 is LGHNA and CDR2 YSLEER. The CDR3 DNA reads as TGCGCCAGCAGCCCGGGATCCACGAGCCAAGAGACCCAGTACTTC. Protein: CASSPGSTSQETQYF.

V usage is TRBV11-2 and J usage is TRBJ1-6; a possible D gene is TRBD1 (6 bases). The CDR3 is made up of 15 amino acids. V gave up 1 base and J gave up 7 bases, with 11 bases separating them. Germline V gives CDR1 SGHAT, CDR2 FQNNGV. CDR3 loop: CASSLGGGVNSPLHF. The CDR3 DNA is TGTGCCAGCAGCTTAGGAGGGGGGGTCAATTCACCCCTCCACTTT.

Only a few counts were recorded for this clone. The chain uses TRBV2 and TRBJ1-6; the match to TRBD1 covers 7 bases. The CDR3 runs 15 residues. Germline V gene sequence: CDR1 SNHLY, CDR2 FYNNEI. V was pared by 3 bases and J by 8 bases, with 7 bases of the junction left unmatched. DNA of the CDR3: TGTGCCAGCAGTGAGGCGACAGGGACCGATTCACCCCTCCACTTT. As protein: CASSEATGTDSPLHF. Using reference TRBV2 and TRBJ1-6 for the parts outside the CDR3, the full variable domain is EPEVTQTPSHQVTQMGQEVILRCVPISNHLYFYWYRQILGQKVEFLVSFYNNEISEKSEIFDDQFSVERPDGSNFTLKIRSTKLEDSAMYFCASSEATGTDSPLHFGNGTRLTVT.

The V call is TRBV27, the J call TRBJ2-7; D possibly corresponds to TRBD1 (6 bases). Trimming shortened V by 6 bases and J by 0 bases, and 15 bases separated the two germline ends. This CDR3 spans 15 amino acids. Germline lookup yields CDR1 MNHEY and CDR2 SMNVEV (reference sequence). The CDR3: CASSPDRSSSYEQYF. CDR3 nucleotides: TGTGCCAGCAGCCCTGACAGGTCTAGCTCCTACGAGCAGTACTTC.

This clone was counted between two and nine times. The gene calls are TRBV29-1 and TRBJ2-1, with 15 bases matching TRBD2. V lost 3 bases to trimming and J lost 4 bases; unmatched junction nucleotides: 4. This CDR3 spans 16 amino acids. The germline V gene encodes CDR1 SQVTM and CDR2 ANQGSEA. The CDR3 DNA reads TGCAGCGTTGATATCGGGACTAGCGGGGGGTACAATGAGCAGTTCTTC. Encoded protein: CSVDIGTSGGYNEQFF.

A single count supports this clone. The CDR3 loop reads CASSLEGVGTGELFF. The CDR3 DNA sequence: TGTGCCAGCAGCTTAGAAGGGGTCGGCACCGGGGAGCTGTTTTTT. The chain is built from TRBV11-3 and TRBJ2-2; a possible D gene is TRBD1 (5 bases). The germline V and J ends were trimmed by 0 bases and 4 bases, with 9 bases remaining between them. The CDR3 is 15 amino acids. CDR1 SGHNT and CDR2 YENEEA come from the germline V gene.

The rearrangement uses TRBV9 and TRBJ2-2; D might be TRBD1 (6 bases). This CDR3 has 16 amino acids. From germline, CDR1 is SGDLS and CDR2 YYNGEE. Trimming stripped 2 bases from V and 0 bases from J, with 11 bases between. This chain's CDR3 is CASSVRQDPNTGELFF. As DNA, the CDR3 is TGTGCCAGCAGCGTCCGACAGGACCCGAACACCGGGGAGCTGTTTTTT.

In its sample, this clone was seen once. The CDR3 region has the DNA TGCGCCAGCAGCTTGGGACAGGCGAGCTCTGGAAACACCATATATTTT. It specifies CASSLGQASSGNTIYF. This chain uses TRBV5-1 with TRBJ1-3; possible D gene TRBD1, 6 bases. This CDR3 region has 16 residues. Germline CDR1 is SGHRS and CDR2 is YFSETQ. The germline V and J ends were trimmed by 0 bases and 0 bases, with 10 bases remaining between them. Complete variable domain (other parts from reference TRBV5-1 and TRBJ1-3): KAGVTQTPRYLIKTRGQQVTLSCSPISGHRSVSWYQQTPGQGLQFLFEYFSETQRNKGNFPGRFSGRQFSNSRSEMNVSTLELGDSALYLCASSLGQASSGNTIYFGEGSWLTVV.

This chain joins TRBV30 and TRBJ2-1; 11 bases are shared with TRBD2. The V gene end was trimmed by 4 bases and the J gene end by 7 bases; junction bases not matched to a gene: 18. Germline V CDR1 and CDR2: GTSNPN, SVGIG (reference sequence). The CDR3 is made up of 18 amino acids. CDR3: CAWIPRPPTSGVRNEQFF. The DNA for the CDR3 is TGTGCCTGGATCCCCCGCCCGCCGACTAGCGGGGTAAGGAATGAGCAGTTCTTC.

The chain couples TRBV12-3 or TRBV12-4 to TRBJ1-2; a weak D match, TRBD1 (6 bases). V dropped 6 bases and J dropped 2 bases, with 10 bases sitting between them. The CDR3 extends over 13 amino acids. The CDR3 nucleotides read TGTGCCAGCAGATACACAGGGAACTATGGCTACACCTTC. Amino acid sequence: CASRYTGNYGYTF.

This sequence joins TRBV7-2 and TRBJ2-7, with D possibly being TRBD1 (7 bases). The V end was cut by 3 bases, the J end by 3 bases, with 15 bases between. Germline loops: CDR1 SGHTA, CDR2 FQGNSA. The CDR3 runs to 15 residues. This chain's CDR3 is CASSFNAGGGYEQYF. The CDR3 DNA follows: TGTGCCAGCAGCTTTAATGCAGGGGGAGGCTACGAGCAGTACTTC.

This chain joins TRBV6-5 and TRBJ2-1; 8 bases map to TRBD1. Germline loops: CDR1 MNHEY, CDR2 SVGAGI. The trim removed 2 bases at V and 4 bases at J, leaving 7 bases unmatched. The CDR3 extends over 16 amino acids. In nucleotides, the CDR3 is TGTGCCAGCAGTTACATCCCGGGACAGGTTTACAATGAGCAGTTCTTC. Translated: CASSYIPGQVYNEQFF.

The CDR3 here is CASSYLRDRGNEQYF. The CDR3 nucleotides are TGTGCCAGCAGTTACCTACGGGACAGGGGCAACGAGCAGTACTTC. The V call is TRBV6-2 or TRBV6-3, the J call TRBJ2-7; 10 bases line up with TRBD1. Germline V gene data show CDR1 as MNHEY and CDR2 as SVGEGT. Trimming at V came to 2 bases and at J to 5 bases, leaving 6 bases not matched to a gene. CDR3 length: 15 residues.

V gene TRBV29-1 combines with J gene TRBJ2-3, with D possibly TRBD1 on 5 matching bases. CDR1 is SQVTM and CDR2 is ANQGSEA in the germline V gene. CDR3 length equals 13 residues. Trimming took 5 bases from V and 5 from J, leaving 14 bases between them. The DNA for the CDR3 is TGCAGCGTTTTGGGGCAGCGTCGAGATACGCAGTATTTT. Translation gives CSVLGQRRDTQYF.

This chain connects TRBV9 to TRBJ1-5; 7 bases match TRBD1. CDR1 and CDR2 (germline): SGDLS, YYNGEE. CDR3 length equals 15 residues. Trimming removed 0 bases from V and 3 bases from J; junction bases left unmatched: 3. In nucleotides, the CDR3 is TGTGCCAGCAGCGTAGATGGGACAGTCAATCAGCCCCAGCATTTT. Translated, it gives CASSVDGTVNQPQHF. Full variable domain (rest looked up from reference TRBV9 and TRBJ1-5): DSGVTQTPKHLITATGQRVTLRCSPRSGDLSVYWYQQSLDQGLQFLIQYYNGEERAKGNILERFSAQQFPDLHSELNLSSLELGDSALYFCASSVDGTVNQPQHFGDGTRLSIL.

V gene TRBV30 combines with J gene TRBJ1-5; a weak D match, TRBD1 (5 bases). The germline CDR1 and CDR2 sequences are GTSNPN and SVGIG (reference sequence). V was pared by 0 bases and J by 0 bases, with 9 bases between. This CDR3 has 15 amino acids. The CDR3 loop is CAWSVRRGSNQPQHF. The CDR3, as DNA: TGTGCCTGGAGTGTACGGAGGGGTAGCAATCAGCCCCAGCATTTT.

The V and J genes are TRBV10-3 and TRBJ2-2, with 9 positions matching TRBD1. This CDR3 contains 13 residues. Germline V gives CDR1 ENHRY, CDR2 SYGVKD. The V segment lost 6 bases and the J segment 6 bases; nucleotides outside the gene matches: 2. CDR3 in amino acids: CAIRTGGAGELFF. The CDR3 bases are TGTGCCATCAGGACAGGGGGTGCCGGGGAGCTGTTTTTT.

V usage is TRBV4-3 and J usage is TRBJ2-7; 9 bases match TRBD1. The CDR3 sequence is 16 residues long. The junction had 6 bases not matched to a gene; V was cut back by 0 bases and J by 3 bases. Germline V gene data show CDR1 as LGHNA and CDR2 as YSLEER. The CDR3 loop is CASSQDTGTGRYEQYF. CDR3 sequence (DNA): TGCGCCAGCAGCCAAGATACCGGGACAGGGCGCTACGAGCAGTACTTC.

V is TRBV7-2 and J is TRBJ1-6; TRBD1 matches 7 bases. CDR3 length: 17 residues. Germline values: CDR1 SGHTA, CDR2 FQGNSA. The V segment lost 5 bases and the J segment 3 bases; nucleotides outside the gene matches: 10. This chain's CDR3 is CASSPPGQLFYNSPLHF. CDR3 nucleotides: TGTGCCAGCAGCCCCCCGGGACAGCTTTTCTATAATTCACCCCTCCACTTT.

As concerns this clone: The same CDR3 is also encoded by other DNA sequences in this sample. The V call is TRBV7-2, the J call TRBJ2-3, with 7 positions matching TRBD2. This CDR3 has 16 amino acids. Germline loops: CDR1 SGHTA, CDR2 FQGNSA. The V and J ends lost 4 bases and 4 bases, in that order; junction bases with no gene match: 11. CDR3: CASSSLGGGGADTQYF. For the CDR3, the DNA is TGTGCCAGCAGCTCCTTAGGCGGGGGAGGCGCAGATACGCAGTATTTT.

In DNA form, the CDR3 reads TGTGCCAGCAGCCAACCTACAGGGATCTTCACCGGGGAGCTGTTTTTT. Translated: CASSQPTGIFTGELFF. V usage is TRBV7-6 and J usage is TRBJ2-2, with D perhaps matching TRBD1 (6 bases). Germline V gene lookup returns CDR1 SGHVS and CDR2 FNYEAQ. This CDR3 is built from 16 residues. Trimming removed 5 bases at V and 4 bases at J, with 17 bases between.

The V call is TRBV19, the J call TRBJ1-2; 9 nucleotides agree with TRBD1. The CDR3 spans 14 residues. V lost 5 bases and J lost 8; bases outside the gene matches: 9. The germline gives CDR1 LNHDA, CDR2 SQIVND (reference sequence). The CDR3 protein is CASSLQGAHEGYTF. The CDR3 DNA reads as TGTGCCAGTAGTCTACAGGGGGCGCATGAAGGCTACACCTTC.

This clone was recorded only once. The chain carries TRBV7-3 and TRBJ2-4; 9 bases line up with TRBD1. In germline, CDR1 is SGHTA, CDR2 FQGTGA. Germline trimming cut 0 bases from V and 7 bases from J; bases unmatched to any gene: 4. This CDR3 spans 15 amino acids. The CDR3 here is CASSLTGQGGNIQYF. DNA for the CDR3: TGTGCCAGCAGCTTAACGGGACAGGGTGGGAACATTCAGTACTTC. The complete variable domain, with remaining parts taken from reference TRBV7-3 and TRBJ2-4, reads GAGVSQTPSNKVTEKGKYVELRCDPISGHTALYWYRQSLGQGPEFLIYFQGTGAADDSGLPNDRFFAVRPEGSVSTLKIQRTERGDSAVYLCASSLTGQGGNIQYFGAGTRLSVL.

The chain has TRBV5-1 and TRBJ1-4; D may be TRBD1 (6 bases). CDR1 and CDR2 from the germline V gene are SGHRS and YFSETQ. This CDR3 has 14 residues. The germline V and J ends were trimmed by 0 bases and 3 bases, with 6 bases remaining between them. This chain's CDR3 is CASSLDRANEKLFF. The CDR3 DNA follows: TGCGCCAGCAGCTTGGACAGGGCTAATGAAAAACTGTTTTTT.

The genes are TRBV10-3 and TRBJ1-5, with a tentative D call TRBD1 (5 bases). CDR1 and CDR2 from the germline V gene are ENHRY and SYGVKD. The CDR3 runs 12 residues. Trimming shortened V by 5 bases and J by 4 bases, and 6 bases separated the two germline ends. In DNA form, the CDR3 reads TGTGCCATCAGTCCAGGGAATCAGCCCCAGCATTTT. Its translation is CAISPGNQPQHF.

The chain couples TRBV4-2 to TRBJ1-4, with D possibly TRBD1 on 5 matching bases. With 3 bases removed from V and 3 bases from J, the gap between germline ends came to 8 bases. This CDR3 comprises 14 residues. Germline values: CDR1 LGHNA, CDR2 YNFKEQ. The DNA for the CDR3 is TGTGCCAGCAGCCAGGGGCAGTCTAATGAAAAACTGTTTTTT. It codes for CASSQGQSNEKLFF.